This T cell receptor (beta chain) was profiled in a study of monozygotic twins with inflammatory bowel disease. The CDR3 is made up of 13 amino acids. TCRdb reprocessed the 5' RACE reads and stores each CDR3 protein as one record, lacking DNA. The table counts approximately 100,000 distinct CDR3 sequences; 9.5% to 15% lies in the top ten. The chain combines TRBV12-3 or TRBV12-4 with TRBJ1-2. This sequence was found in a human donor with ulcerative colitis or Crohn's disease, or a healthy co-twin of an affected twin (not recorded which). Sequenced material: blood. CDR3 residues: CASSLPRSYGYTF.